This TCR beta chain was identified in a study of cytomegalovirus exposure and HLA in healthy donors. In regard to this clone: Its antigen is not known.

Study-wide findings and caveats: Presence/absence comparisons presumed near-even sequencing depth among donors. It was reported that TCR beta sequences correctly inferred the HLA-A and HLA-B alleles for most subjects. A highly shared variant cluster was judged a likely technical artifact.

CDR3 size: 18 residues. CDR1 and CDR2 from the germline V gene are LGHNA and YSLEER. The J segment lost 8 bases and the V segment lost 0 bases, leaving 17 bases of the junction unmatched. In the PCR, 60 Vbeta and 13 Jbeta primers were used. The data were produced by immunoSEQ multiplex PCR, yet TCRdb's version contains in-frame clones alone and is incomplete. The repertoire holds 180,000 or so clones, around 76% seen once, with 1.5% in the top ten. V gene TRBV4-3 combines with J gene TRBJ1-2; 8 nucleotides agree with TRBD1. The sample consisted of PBMCs. This sequence originates from a man aged 35-49 years in good health and CMV-seronegative. DNA of the CDR3: TGCGCCAGCAGCCAAGAGACCGGTCTCTATCAGGGGGCGAAGGGCTACACCTTC. It encodes CASSQETGLYQGAKGYTF.